The present TCR beta chain was sequenced within a study of CD8 T cells in ankylosing spondylitis. TCR beta libraries were made by quantitative 5'-RACE with molecular barcodes. TCRdb fed the 5' RACE reads into MiXCR, producing one record per CDR3 protein. This table holds approximately 220,000 distinct CDR3 sequences, around 24% found once. Trimming took 1 base from V and 5 from J; bases not matched to a gene: 10. The CDR3 is 15 amino acids. The germline V gene has CDR1 SQVTM and CDR2 ANQGSEA. Sequenced material: blood, either unsorted or a sorted T cell fraction (not recorded which). The chain joins TRBV29-1 to TRBJ1-1, with 7 bases matching TRBD1. This TCR was sampled from a male donor with ankylosing spondylitis or in good health (not recorded which). CDR3 sequence: CSVEVVFAGGTEAFF. CDR3 DNA: TGCAGCGTTGAAGTAGTGTTTGCAGGGGGAACTGAAGCTTTCTTT.